Reported below is one TCR beta chain. The data were produced by immunoSEQ multiplex PCR, yet TCRdb's version contains in-frame clones alone and is incomplete. The sample lists approximately 240,000 clones; around nine tenths were seen once. Recovery meant two consecutive negative NP/OP PCR tests, professional clearance, or resolved symptoms. This sample was taken from a study of blood T cell repertoires in COVID-19. At the level of the study: The analysed material was cDNA or gDNA that came from T cells, B-cell-depleted T cells, or PBMCs.

The trim removed 2 bases at V and 9 bases at J, leaving 3 bases unmatched. CDR1 is SGDLS, CDR2 YYNGEE, per germline. The CDR3 contains 14 residues. This chain uses TRBV9 with TRBJ1-5, with 12 bases identical to TRBD1. The material sequenced was PBMCs or T cells enriched from blood (not recorded which). The origin of this receptor is a young woman who had recovered from COVID-19. CDR3 sequence: CASSVGTGGWPQHF. The CDR3 coding sequence is TGTGCCAGCAGCGTGGGGACAGGGGGCTGGCCCCAGCATTTT.